Below, 30 T cell receptor beta chains from the same sample are listed, as sequenced in a study of PD-1 blockade in mismatch repair-deficient tumors. Profiled with immunoSEQ multiplex PCR; TCRdb holds only in-frame clones, not every one. The table has about 39,000 clones, over 80% seen once. Sequenced here: PBMCs, sampled 38 weeks after starting pembrolizumab. The receptors stem from an adult with mismatch repair-deficient cancer.

This clone was detected once. The chain couples TRBV9 to TRBJ2-5; 8 nucleotides align to TRBD2. With 0 bases clipped from V and 3 bases from J, the junction kept 4 bases outside the gene matches. CDR1 SGDLS and CDR2 YYNGEE come from the germline V gene. CDR3 size: 15 residues. CDR3 coding DNA: TGTGCCAGCAGCGTAGTAGGGCGGGGGGAAGAGACCCAGTACTTC. Translation: CASSVVGRGEETQYF.

The rearrangement links TRBV9 to TRBJ2-1, with 10 bases that match TRBD2. The CDR3 extends over 22 amino acids. Germline CDR1 is SGDLS and CDR2 is YYNGEE. The V and J ends lost 0 bases and 7 bases, in that order; junction bases with no gene match: 25. The CDR3 nucleotides read TGTGCCAGCAGCGTAGAAGCAGGGGGAGGGCTAGCGGGAGAAGGACCATGTAATGAGCAGTTCTTC. Protein: CASSVEAGGGLAGEGPCNEQFF.

A few counts support this clone. This rearrangement joins TRBV28 to TRBJ2-7, with a weak D call TRBD1 (6 bases). CDR1 MDHEN and CDR2 SYDVKM come from the germline V gene. The V gene lost 5 bases and the J gene lost 0 bases, with 8 bases spanning the gap. The CDR3 is 13 residues long. The CDR3 DNA reads TGTGCCAGCAGTACAGGGAGCTCCTACGAGCAGTACTTC. This gives the protein CASSTGSSYEQYF.

The V call is TRBV13, the J call TRBJ2-4; D might be TRBD2 (7 bases). Germline V gene sequence: CDR1 PRHDT, CDR2 FYEKMQ (reference sequence). The CDR3 contains 14 residues. V lost 5 bases to trimming and J lost 9 bases, with 17 bases between them. The CDR3 loop is CASSGGGPPSIQYF. CDR3 in DNA: TGTGCCAGCAGCGGGGGGGGCCCCCCTAGCATTCAGTACTTC.

In DNA form, the CDR3 reads TGCGCCAGCAGCCAAGCCTTGGCGGGAGAAGTTGGAACCTACAATGAGCAGTTCTTC. Protein sequence: CASSQALAGEVGTYNEQFF. The chain recombines TRBV4-1 with TRBJ2-1; 7 bases align to TRBD2. The CDR3 covers 19 residues. Germline CDR1 reads MGHRA; CDR2 reads YSYEKL. The V gene end was trimmed by 1 base and the J gene end by 2 bases; junction bases not matched to a gene: 14.

Notes on this clone: Distinct nucleotide sequences in the sample also encode this CDR3. The chain joins TRBV5-4 to TRBJ2-7, with 8 bases aligning to TRBD1. Germline lookup yields CDR1 SGHNT and CDR2 YYREEE (reference sequence). With V trimmed by 4 bases and J by 7 bases, 13 bases remained unmatched. This CDR3 comprises 15 residues. The CDR3 DNA reads as TGTGCCAGCAGCCTCCGGACAGGGCTCACGAAAGAGCAGTACTTC. Its translation is CASSLRTGLTKEQYF.

The rearrangement joins TRBV2 to TRBJ2-3, with TRBD2 matching over 11 bases. Germline V gene data show CDR1 as SNHLY and CDR2 as FYNNEI. The CDR3 consists of 16 residues. V lost 5 bases, J lost 2 bases, and 6 bases stayed unmatched. The DNA for the CDR3 is TGTGCCAGCAGTTCCGGGACTAGCGGCCTCACAGATACGCAGTATTTT. Amino acid sequence: CASSSGTSGLTDTQYF.

The chain links TRBV19 to TRBJ2-6; D is unresolved. This CDR3 region has 14 residues. The germline CDR1 and CDR2 sequences are LNHDA and SQIVND (reference sequence). V lost 4 bases, J lost 1 base, and 5 bases lay in between. CDR3 in DNA: TGTGCCAGTAGTACCCAGTCTGGGGCCAACGTCCTGACTTTC. Amino acids: CASSTQSGANVLTF.

The rearrangement joins TRBV27 to TRBJ2-5; 8 bases agree with TRBD1. Germline V gives CDR1 MNHEY, CDR2 SMNVEV (reference sequence). V gave up 3 bases and J gave up 9 bases; unmatched junction bases: 12. The CDR3 totals 15 residues. CDR3 residues: CASSLGRGRKYAQYF. The CDR3 nucleotides read TGTGCCAGCAGTTTGGGCAGGGGGCGAAAGTACGCCCAGTACTTC.

The chain carries TRBV7-6 and TRBJ1-3; TRBD1 agrees at 7 bases. Germline CDR1 is SGHVS and CDR2 is FNYEAQ. Losses at the gene ends were 4 bases for V and 4 bases for J; bases not matched to a gene: 7. There are 15 residues in the CDR3. This CDR3 reads CASSSTGAGGNTIYF. The DNA of the CDR3 is TGTGCCAGCAGCTCAACAGGGGCGGGCGGAAACACCATATATTTT. Drawing the rest from reference TRBV7-6 and TRBJ1-3, the complete variable domain is GAGVSQSPRYKVTKRGQDVALRCDPISGHVSLYWYRQALGQGPEFLTYFNYEAQQDKSGLPNDRFSAERPEGSISTLTIQRTEQRDSAMYRCASSSTGAGGNTIYFGEGSWLTVV.

The chain combines TRBV7-9 with TRBJ2-7; TRBD1 agrees at 8 bases. Trimming at V came to 5 bases and at J to 3 bases, leaving 6 bases not matched to a gene. The CDR3 loop spans 14 amino acids. Germline lookup yields CDR1 SEHNR and CDR2 FQNEAQ (reference sequence). CDR3: CASSLGQENYEQYF. CDR3 nucleotide sequence: TGTGCCAGCAGCCTGGGACAGGAGAACTACGAGCAGTACTTC.

The chain uses TRBV28 and TRBJ2-2; 8 bases fit TRBD1. J lost 5 bases, V lost 2 bases, and 19 bases had no gene match. Germline-derived CDR1 and CDR2 are MDHEN and SYDVKM. The CDR3 length is 20 residues. The CDR3 region has the DNA TGTGCCAGCAGTTTAAGAAATATCAGGGGGCTTATACAGAGAACCGGGGAGCTGTTTTTT. Amino acid sequence: CASSLRNIRGLIQRTGELFF.

This chain joins TRBV5-8 and TRBJ2-7; 9 bases line up with TRBD2. The junction had 3 bases not matched to a gene; V was cut back by 1 base and J by 4 bases. The germline gives CDR1 SGHTS, CDR2 YDEGEE. CDR3 length: 14 residues. Here the CDR3 DNA reads TGTGCCAGCAGCTTGTTAGCGGGAGCGTACGAGCAGTACTTC. This encodes CASSLLAGAYEQYF.

The CDR3 loop reads CASSEAGRSYNEQFF. The CDR3 nucleotides read TGTGCCAGCAGTGAGGCGGGAAGGTCCTACAATGAGCAGTTCTTC. The chain has TRBV6-1 and TRBJ2-1, with a possible D match to TRBD2 (6 bases). Germline CDR1 MNHNS, CDR2 SASEGT. The CDR3 length is 15 residues. V was cut by 3 bases and J by 1 base, with 10 bases left in between.

This clone has a single count. The rearrangement joins TRBV1 to TRBJ2-1; TRBD2 is the table's D call, not checked against the DNA. TRBV1 is classified as a pseudogene. This CDR3 has 19 amino acids. The CDR3 bases are TGCACCAGCAGCCAAGATGACCAGCGGGACCCTCGCTCCTACAATGAGCAGTTCTTC. Encoded protein: CTSSQDDQRDPRSYNEQFF.

The rearrangement links TRBV10-1 to TRBJ2-1, with D possibly TRBD2 on 5 matching bases. The CDR3 extends over 14 amino acids. Per the germline V gene, CDR1 is WNHNN and CDR2 is SYGVQD (reference sequence). The V end lost 8 bases, the J end lost 5 bases, and 16 bases lay between the germline ends. Written as DNA, the CDR3 is TGCGCCAGCCGGATGGAGGACTCTGACAATGAGCAGTTCTTC. Amino acids: CASRMEDSDNEQFF.

V gene TRBV5-1 combines with J gene TRBJ1-5; possibly TRBD1 for D (5 bases). Trimming removed 4 bases from V and 4 bases from J, with 12 bases in between. The CDR3 consists of 14 residues. In germline, CDR1 is SGHRS, CDR2 YFSETQ. Here the CDR3 reads CASSVAGGNQPQHF. In nucleotides, the CDR3 is TGCGCCAGCAGCGTTGCTGGGGGGAATCAGCCCCAGCATTTT.

This sequence joins TRBV7-3 and TRBJ2-5; maybe TRBD1 (6 bases). V was pared by 3 bases and J by 3 bases, with 8 bases between. The length of the CDR3 is 13 residues. Per germline, CDR1 SGHTA and CDR2 FQGTGA. CDR3 loop: CASSFDRKETQYF. CDR3 DNA: TGTGCCAGCAGCTTTGACAGGAAAGAGACCCAGTACTTC.

V gene TRBV29-1 combines with J gene TRBJ2-7; 7 bases agree with TRBD1. The J segment lost 6 bases and the V segment lost 7 bases, leaving 3 bases of the junction unmatched. CDR3 length: 10 residues. CDR1 is SQVTM and CDR2 is ANQGSEA in the germline V gene. CDR3 residues: CSDRGGEQYF. The CDR3 bases are TGCAGCGACAGGGGCGGCGAGCAGTACTTC.

The chain combines TRBV29-1 with TRBJ1-1; D uncertain. CDR3 length equals 14 residues. Between the trimmed V and J ends, which lost 5 bases and 4 bases, there was a span of 17 bases. Germline CDR1 reads SQVTM; CDR2 reads ANQGSEA. This CDR3 reads CSVRVRAESTEAFF. Here the CDR3 DNA reads TGCAGCGTTCGCGTGAGGGCGGAGAGCACTGAAGCTTTCTTT.

The chain carries TRBV10-2 and TRBJ1-2; possible D gene TRBD1, 6 bases. This CDR3 has 14 residues. Germline V gene data show CDR1 as WSHSY and CDR2 as SAAADI. V was pared by 7 bases and J by 3 bases, with 15 bases between. CDR3 residues: CASTETGQHYGYTF. CDR3 sequence (DNA): TGCGCCAGCACCGAGACTGGACAGCACTATGGCTACACCTTC.

V is TRBV4-2 and J is TRBJ2-2; 11 positions agree with TRBD2. The ends lost 3 bases at V and 3 bases at J; junction bases unmatched: 3. Germline CDR1 is LGHNA and CDR2 is YNFKEQ. The CDR3 is 16 amino acids. In nucleotides, the CDR3 is TGTGCCAGCAGCCAGACTAGCGGGACCTACACCGGGGAGCTGTTTTTT. Encoded protein: CASSQTSGTYTGELFF.

The chain couples TRBV2 to TRBJ1-1; 7 positions agree with TRBD1. CDR3 length: 14 amino acids. The germline V gene encodes CDR1 SNHLY and CDR2 FYNNEI. The J segment lost 5 bases and the V segment lost 5 bases, leaving 8 bases of the junction unmatched. This CDR3 reads CASSSLRGQTEAFF. In DNA form, the CDR3 reads TGTGCCAGCAGTTCCCTAAGGGGACAGACTGAAGCTTTCTTT. The variable domain in full, completed from reference TRBV2 and TRBJ1-1, reads EPEVTQTPSHQVTQMGQEVILRCVPISNHLYFYWYRQILGQKVEFLVSFYNNEISEKSEIFDDQFSVERPDGSNFTLKIRSTKLEDSAMYFCASSSLRGQTEAFFGQGTRLTVV.

V gene TRBV27 combines with J gene TRBJ1-2; 10 nucleotides align to TRBD1. The length of the CDR3 is 15 residues. Germline assignment: CDR1 MNHEY and CDR2 SMNVEV (reference sequence). With V trimmed by 2 bases and J by 6 bases, 6 bases remained unmatched. The DNA of the CDR3 is TGTGCCAGCAGTTTAAGGACAGGGGGATTAGATGGCTACACCTTC. This translates into CASSLRTGGLDGYTF.

This chain links TRBV7-8 with TRBJ1-2; D uncertain. There are 15 residues in the CDR3. Trimming removed 5 bases from V and 0 bases from J, with 13 bases in between. In germline, CDR1 is SGHVS, CDR2 FQNEAQ. CDR3 nucleotides: TGTGCCAGCAGCACCTTTTCACGAGCTAACTATGGCTACACCTTC. Protein: CASSTFSRANYGYTF.

V is TRBV5-1 and J is TRBJ1-1, with 9 positions matching TRBD1. This CDR3 has 17 amino acids. The V gene's germline CDR1 is SGHRS and CDR2 YFSETQ. V gave up 3 bases and J gave up 3 bases; unmatched junction bases: 12. The CDR3 DNA reads TGCGCCAGCAGCTCTCTAGGGACAGGGATTGTGGACACTGAAGCTTTCTTT. It codes for CASSSLGTGIVDTEAFF.

This chain connects TRBV7-8 to TRBJ2-1, with 12 bases identical to TRBD2. There are 18 residues in the CDR3. Trimming took 4 bases from V and 3 from J; bases not matched to a gene: 10. Per germline, CDR1 SGHVS and CDR2 FQNEAQ. Here the CDR3 DNA reads TGTGCCAGCAGCTCGAACACCCCGACTAGCGGGAGCTACAATGAGCAGTTCTTC. Translation: CASSSNTPTSGSYNEQFF.

This clone was counted between two and nine times. The chain links TRBV7-8 to TRBJ2-7, with a weak D call TRBD1 (8 bases). The CDR3 runs 20 residues. V was pared by 3 bases and J by 3 bases, with 30 bases between. CDR1 SGHVS and CDR2 FQNEAQ come from the germline V gene. CDR3 nucleotide sequence: TGTGCCAGCAGCTTCCTCCGAGGACAGGGTTCGGCGGGAGCCCACTACGAGCAGTACTTC. Protein: CASSFLRGQGSAGAHYEQYF.

V is TRBV18 and J is TRBJ2-3, with a possible D match to TRBD2 (6 bases). The CDR3 length is 16 residues. The germline V gene encodes CDR1 KGHSH and CDR2 LQKENI. V was trimmed by 1 base and J by 0 bases, leaving 11 bases between them. The CDR3 loop reads CASSPRLSGSTDTQYF. CDR3 DNA: TGTGCCAGCTCACCACGTCTTAGCGGTAGCACAGATACGCAGTATTTT.

The rearrangement joins TRBV7-2 to TRBJ2-7; the D gene is possibly TRBD2 (5 bases). Germline CDR1 and CDR2: SGHTA and FQGNSA. The CDR3 consists of 14 residues. The V end lost 11 bases, the J end lost 7 bases, and 24 bases lay between the germline ends. The CDR3: CAAKGLLTRREQYF. In DNA form, the CDR3 reads TGTGCCGCAAAAGGACTGTTAACTCGGCGAGAGCAGTACTTC.